Each of the 8 T cell receptor beta chains below was sequenced from the same sample in a study of identical twins. TCRdb re-called the 5' RACE reads through MiXCR, storing one row per CDR3 protein. Of under 250,000 distinct CDR3 sequences listed, less than 9.5% were seen once; the top ten hold around 5%. Sequencing was done on a sample of memory (CD45RO+) T cells sorted from blood. All receptors come from a woman aged 18-35 years in good health.

This chain links TRBV11-3 with TRBJ2-4; 7 nucleotides match TRBD2. V lost 0 bases to trimming and J lost 6 bases; unmatched junction nucleotides: 5. The germline V gene encodes CDR1 SGHNT and CDR2 YENEEA. The CDR3 has 15 residues. The DNA for the CDR3 is TGTGCCAGCAGCTTAGAACTGACTAGCAGAAACATTCAGTACTTC. Its translation is CASSLELTSRNIQYF.

This clonotype has more than one count but fewer than ten. The chain joins TRBV6-5 to TRBJ2-3, with unresolved D. V gave up 3 bases and J gave up 6 bases, with 13 bases separating them. This CDR3 contains 14 residues. The germline V gene has CDR1 MNHEY and CDR2 SVGAGI. CDR3: CASSYGRPSDTQYF. The CDR3 bases are TGTGCCAGCAGTTATGGTCGTCCAAGCGATACGCAGTATTTT.

The chain joins TRBV20-1 to TRBJ2-1; 9 bases fit TRBD2. There are 18 residues in the CDR3. Per germline, CDR1 DFQATT and CDR2 SNEGSKA (reference sequence). Trimming at V came to 3 bases and at J to 1 base, leaving 13 bases not matched to a gene. This chain's CDR3 is CSASGREGPTTSYNEQFF. For the CDR3, the DNA is TGCAGTGCTAGTGGGCGGGAGGGCCCTACCACATCCTACAATGAGCAGTTCTTC.

The chain carries TRBV12-5 and TRBJ1-6, with unresolved D. The CDR3 spans 14 residues. The V end lost 5 bases, the J end lost 1 base, and 6 bases lay between the germline ends. The germline V gene has CDR1 LGHNT and CDR2 FRNRAP. CDR3 loop: CASGVISYNSPLHF. The CDR3 coding sequence is TGTGCTAGTGGTGTGATTTCCTATAATTCACCCCTCCACTTT.

This clonotype was seen more than once but under ten times. This rearrangement joins TRBV7-2 to TRBJ1-1, with TRBD1 as a possible D gene (5 bases). With 6 bases removed from V and 9 bases from J, the gap between germline ends came to 14 bases. Germline CDR1 is SGHTA and CDR2 is FQGNSA. The CDR3 has 12 residues. The CDR3 region is CASSPQGSQAFF. The DNA for the CDR3 is TGTGCCAGCAGTCCGCAGGGCAGTCAAGCTTTCTTT.

The chain combines TRBV5-5 with TRBJ2-7; D is possibly TRBD1 or TRBD2 (5 bases each). V was trimmed by 3 bases and J by 0 bases, leaving 16 bases between them. From germline, CDR1 is SGHKS and CDR2 YYEKEE (reference sequence). The CDR3 runs 16 residues. The CDR3 DNA is TGTGCCAGCAGCTCGCCGGGACCGAAGAGCTCCTACGAGCAGTACTTC. It yields the protein CASSSPGPKSSYEQYF.

This clonotype was recorded a few times. The chain uses TRBV9 and TRBJ2-7, with D unresolved. Trimming removed 0 bases from V and 2 bases from J, with 12 bases in between. Germline V gene lookup returns CDR1 SGDLS and CDR2 YYNGEE. The CDR3 has 15 amino acids. For the CDR3, the DNA is TGTGCCAGCAGCGTAGATCCAGGTTCGACCTACGAGCAGTACTTC. It specifies CASSVDPGSTYEQYF.

This clonotype has at least ten counts. The gene calls are TRBV9 and TRBJ2-3, with D perhaps matching TRBD2 (5 bases). The germline V and J ends were trimmed by 7 bases and 1 base, with 7 bases remaining between them. In germline, CDR1 is SGDLS, CDR2 YYNGEE. The CDR3 has 12 residues. The chain's CDR3 is CASGRGTDTQYF. The CDR3 DNA is TGTGCCAGCGGGCGGGGCACAGATACGCAGTATTTT.